This T cell receptor beta chain was recovered during a study of T-cell memory formation after mild COVID-19. Study information: Clustering of TCRs was largely donor specific.

Each CDR3 protein gets one entry after TCRdb re-called the 5' RACE reads with MiXCR. The table records 140,000 or so distinct CDR3 sequences, 15% to 20% of them present only once. This clonotype was counted a few times. Germline V gives CDR1 SGHRS, CDR2 YFSETQ. V lost 0 bases and J 0 bases, leaving 10 bases between the germline ends. The CDR3 consists of 15 residues. The TCR sequence derives from an adult woman who had mild COVID-19 (a few samples of this study predate the infection). Cell type and time point are not known. Source material: PBMCs or a T cell subset sorted from them (not recorded which). The chain carries TRBV5-1 and TRBJ2-7; D is possibly TRBD2 (6 bases). CDR3 region: CASSLAGRSSYEQYF. The CDR3, as DNA: TGCGCCAGCAGCTTGGCGGGGAGGAGCTCCTACGAGCAGTACTTC.